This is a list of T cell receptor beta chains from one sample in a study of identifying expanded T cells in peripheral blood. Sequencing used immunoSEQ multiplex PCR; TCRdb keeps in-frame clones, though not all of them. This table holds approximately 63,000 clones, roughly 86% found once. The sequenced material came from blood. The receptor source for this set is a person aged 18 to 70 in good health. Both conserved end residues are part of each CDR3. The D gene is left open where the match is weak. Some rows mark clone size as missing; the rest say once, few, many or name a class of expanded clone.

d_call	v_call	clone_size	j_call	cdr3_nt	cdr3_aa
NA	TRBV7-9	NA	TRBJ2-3	TGTGCCAGCAGCTTATCAACGGGGTTGGATACGCAGTATTTT	CASSLSTGLDTQYF
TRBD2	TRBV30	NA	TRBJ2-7	TGTGCCTGGAGTGTAAGGGGACTAGCGGACCTCTCCTACGAGCAGTACTTC	CAWSVRGLADLSYEQYF
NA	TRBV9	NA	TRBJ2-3	TGTGCCAGCAACGTAGTAGGGACTAGCACAGATACGCAGTATTTT	CASNVVGTSTDTQYF
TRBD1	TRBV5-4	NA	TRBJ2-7	TGTGCCAGCAGCCTTACAGGGGCCCCCGGCTACGAGCAGTACTTC	CASSLTGAPGYEQYF
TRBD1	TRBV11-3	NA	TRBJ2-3	TGTGCCAGCAGCTTGCAGGGGGCTGAAGATACGCAGTATTTT	CASSLQGAEDTQYF
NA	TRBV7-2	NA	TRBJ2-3	TGTGCCAGCAGCATCCGGGCCTCGGGGATCGATACGCAGTATTTT	CASSIRASGIDTQYF
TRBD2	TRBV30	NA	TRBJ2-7	TGTGCCTGGAGCGGAGCGGGACGGAGGACATCCTACGAGCAGTACTTC	CAWSGAGRRTSYEQYF
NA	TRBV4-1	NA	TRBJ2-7	TGCGCCAGCAGCCACCTCGGGGGCTCCTACGAGCAGTACTTC	CASSHLGGSYEQYF
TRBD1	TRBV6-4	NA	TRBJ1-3	TGTGCCAGCAGTGACTCGACAGGGTCAGGAAACACCATATATTTT	CASSDSTGSGNTIYF
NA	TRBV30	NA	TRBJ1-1	TGTGCCTGGAGTGTACGGTCGGGGTTTGGGGACACTGAAGCTTTCTTT	CAWSVRSGFGDTEAFF
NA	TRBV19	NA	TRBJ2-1	TGTGCCAGTAGTGAGCGACGCGGATACAATGAGCAGTTCTTC	CASSERRGYNEQFF
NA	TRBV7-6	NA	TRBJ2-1	TGTGCCAGCAGCGAAGTCGCGGGACCGCAGGAGCAGTTCTTC	CASSEVAGPQEQFF
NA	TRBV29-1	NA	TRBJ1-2	TGCAGCGTTGGCGTCAGCGGCTATGGCTACACCTTC	CSVGVSGYGYTF
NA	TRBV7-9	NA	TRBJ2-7	TGTGCCAGCAGCGCGGGACAGAACTACGAGCAGTACTTC	CASSAGQNYEQYF
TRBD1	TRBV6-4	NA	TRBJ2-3	TGTGCCAGCAGTGGGACAGGGGGCGCAGATACGCAGTATTTT	CASSGTGGADTQYF
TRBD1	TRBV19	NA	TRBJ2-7	TGTGCCAGTAGTCGACAGGGGCCCTACGAGCAGTACTTC	CASSRQGPYEQYF
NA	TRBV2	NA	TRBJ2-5	TGTGCCACCTCCGGGGGACTCTTTCAAGAGACCCAGTACTTC	CATSGGLFQETQYF
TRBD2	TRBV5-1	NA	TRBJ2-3	TGCGCCAGCAGCTTGGGCCTCACTAGCGGGAGAAGTTCAGATACGCAGTATTTT	CASSLGLTSGRSSDTQYF
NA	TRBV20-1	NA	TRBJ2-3	TGCAGTGCCCAATATAAGGATACGCAGTATTTT	CSAQYKDTQYF
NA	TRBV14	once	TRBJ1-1	TGTGCCAGCAGCCAAGATTCAGCCAGCACTGAAGCTTTCTTT	CASSQDSASTEAFF
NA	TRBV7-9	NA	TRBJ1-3	TGTGCCAGCAGCTTAAGGTCTCAAACAAACACCATATATTTT	CASSLRSQTNTIYF
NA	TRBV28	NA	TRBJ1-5	TGTGCCAGCAGTTTAACCCCGGCGGGGCAGCCCCAGCATTTT	CASSLTPAGQPQHF
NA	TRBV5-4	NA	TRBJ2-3	TGTGCCAGCAGCTTGGATCCGGGATTTTCCACAGATACGCAGTATTTT	CASSLDPGFSTDTQYF
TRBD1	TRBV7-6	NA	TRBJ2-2	TGTGCCAGCAGCACAGGGACAGGGGGCGCAGGCGGGGAGCTGTTTTTT	CASSTGTGGAGGELFF
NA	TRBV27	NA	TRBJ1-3	TGTGCCAGCAGTTTATGGGTTCTGGGGAGAGGGTCTGGAAACACCATATATTTT	CASSLWVLGRGSGNTIYF